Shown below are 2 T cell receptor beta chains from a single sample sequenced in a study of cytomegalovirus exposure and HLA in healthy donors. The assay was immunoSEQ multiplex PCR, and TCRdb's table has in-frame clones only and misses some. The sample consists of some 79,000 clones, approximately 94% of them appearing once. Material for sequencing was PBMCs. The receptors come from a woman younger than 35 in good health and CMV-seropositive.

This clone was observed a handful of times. The CDR3 loop reads CASSLGTGEVGELFF. The DNA for the CDR3 is TGTGCCAGCAGTTTAGGGACAGGGGAGGTCGGGGAGCTGTTTTTT. This sequence joins TRBV28 and TRBJ2-2; 10 bases align to TRBD1. Germline values: CDR1 MDHEN, CDR2 SYDVKM. CDR3 size: 15 residues. V shed 2 bases, J shed 7 bases, and the junction held 4 bases outside the gene matches.

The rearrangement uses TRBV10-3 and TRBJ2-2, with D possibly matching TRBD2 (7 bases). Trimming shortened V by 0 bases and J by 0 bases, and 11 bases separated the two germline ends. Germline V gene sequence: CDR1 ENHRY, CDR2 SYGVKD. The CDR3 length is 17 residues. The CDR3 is CAISESLRGPNTGELFF. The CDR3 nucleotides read TGTGCCATCAGTGAGTCTTTGCGGGGGCCGAACACCGGGGAGCTGTTTTTT.